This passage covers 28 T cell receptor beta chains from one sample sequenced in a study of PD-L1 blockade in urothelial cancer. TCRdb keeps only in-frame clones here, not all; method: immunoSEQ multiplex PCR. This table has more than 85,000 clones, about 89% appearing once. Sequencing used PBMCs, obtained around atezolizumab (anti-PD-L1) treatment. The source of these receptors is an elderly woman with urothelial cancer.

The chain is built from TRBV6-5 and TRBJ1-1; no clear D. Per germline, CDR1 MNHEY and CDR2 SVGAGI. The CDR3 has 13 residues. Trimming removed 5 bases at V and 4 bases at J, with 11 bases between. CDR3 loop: CASSPSPSTEAFF. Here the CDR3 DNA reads TGTGCCAGCAGTCCCTCCCCCAGCACTGAAGCTTTCTTT.

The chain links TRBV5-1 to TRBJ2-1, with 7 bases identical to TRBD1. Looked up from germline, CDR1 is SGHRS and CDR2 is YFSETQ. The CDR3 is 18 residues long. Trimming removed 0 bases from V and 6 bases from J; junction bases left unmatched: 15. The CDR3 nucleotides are TGCGCCAGCAGCTTGGTAGGGGGCGGTGGTATGGGCGGCAATGAGCAGTTCTTC. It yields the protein CASSLVGGGGMGGNEQFF. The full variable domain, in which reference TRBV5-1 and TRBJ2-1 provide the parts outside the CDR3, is KAGVTQTPRYLIKTRGQQVTLSCSPISGHRSVSWYQQTPGQGLQFLFEYFSETQRNKGNFPGRFSGRQFSNSRSEMNVSTLELGDSALYLCASSLVGGGGMGGNEQFFGPGTRLTVL.

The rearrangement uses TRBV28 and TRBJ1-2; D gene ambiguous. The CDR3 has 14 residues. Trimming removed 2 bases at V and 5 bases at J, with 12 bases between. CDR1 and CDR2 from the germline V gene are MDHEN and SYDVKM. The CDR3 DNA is TGTGCCAGCAGTTTAGGAGAACGAGGGTATGGCTACACCTTC. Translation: CASSLGERGYGYTF.

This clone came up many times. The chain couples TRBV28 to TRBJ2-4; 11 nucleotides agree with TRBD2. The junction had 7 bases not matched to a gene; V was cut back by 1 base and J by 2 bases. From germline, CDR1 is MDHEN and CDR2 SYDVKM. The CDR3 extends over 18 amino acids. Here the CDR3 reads CASSLLAGGPSSKNIQYF. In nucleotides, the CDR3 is TGTGCCAGCAGTTTATTAGCGGGAGGGCCCTCGTCCAAAAACATTCAGTACTTC. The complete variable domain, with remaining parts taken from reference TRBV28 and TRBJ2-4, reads DVKVTQSSRYLVKRTGEKVFLECVQDMDHENMFWYRQDPGLGLRLIYFSYDVKMKEKGDIPEGYSVSREKKERFSLILESASTNQTSMYLCASSLLAGGPSSKNIQYFGAGTRLSVL.

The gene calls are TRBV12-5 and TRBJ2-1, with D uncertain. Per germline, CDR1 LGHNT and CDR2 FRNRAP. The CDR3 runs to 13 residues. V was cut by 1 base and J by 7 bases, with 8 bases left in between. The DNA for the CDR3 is TGTGCTAGTGGTTTGGGGGCCAGTAATGAGCAGTTCTTC. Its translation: CASGLGASNEQFF.

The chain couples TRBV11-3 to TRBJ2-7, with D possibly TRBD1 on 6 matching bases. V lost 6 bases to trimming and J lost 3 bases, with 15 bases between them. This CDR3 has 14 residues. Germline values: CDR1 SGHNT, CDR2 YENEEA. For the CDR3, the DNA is TGTGCCAGCAGTGTAGGGGACACCGGCTACGAGCAGTACTTC. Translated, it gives CASSVGDTGYEQYF.

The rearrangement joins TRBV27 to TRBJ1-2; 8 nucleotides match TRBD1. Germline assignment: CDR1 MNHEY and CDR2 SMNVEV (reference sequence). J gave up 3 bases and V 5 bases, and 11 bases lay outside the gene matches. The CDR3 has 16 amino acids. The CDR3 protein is CASSRGSRQGHYGYTF. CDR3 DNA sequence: TGTGCCAGCAGTCGGGGGTCCCGACAGGGGCACTATGGCTACACCTTC.

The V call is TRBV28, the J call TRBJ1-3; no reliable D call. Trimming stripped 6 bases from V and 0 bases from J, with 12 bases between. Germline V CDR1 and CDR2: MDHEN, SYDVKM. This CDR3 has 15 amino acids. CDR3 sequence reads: CASRTSRPSGNTIYF. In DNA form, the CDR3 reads TGTGCCAGCAGAACCTCTAGACCCTCTGGAAACACCATATATTTT.

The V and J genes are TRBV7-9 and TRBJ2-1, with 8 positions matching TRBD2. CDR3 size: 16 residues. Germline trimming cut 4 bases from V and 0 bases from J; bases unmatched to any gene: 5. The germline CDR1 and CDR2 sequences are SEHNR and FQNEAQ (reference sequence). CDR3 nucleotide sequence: TGTGCCAGCAGCTCAGACAGCGGGAGCTCCTACAATGAGCAGTTCTTC. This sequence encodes CASSSDSGSSYNEQFF.

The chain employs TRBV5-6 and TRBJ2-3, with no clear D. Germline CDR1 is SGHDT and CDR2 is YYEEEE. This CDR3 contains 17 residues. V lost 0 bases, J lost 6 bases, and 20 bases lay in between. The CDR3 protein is CASSLVRPLKTGDTQYF. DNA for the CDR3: TGTGCCAGCAGCTTGGTACGGCCCCTTAAAACCGGGGATACGCAGTATTTT.

Here the CDR3 reads CASSLDSTGELFF. The CDR3 nucleotides are TGTGCCAGCAGCTTGGACAGCACCGGGGAGCTGTTTTTT. This chain uses TRBV5-4 with TRBJ2-2, with unresolved D. Germline V CDR1 and CDR2: SGHNT, YYREEE (reference sequence). Trimming left V 0 bases short and J 4 bases short, with 4 bases between. The CDR3 length is 13 residues.

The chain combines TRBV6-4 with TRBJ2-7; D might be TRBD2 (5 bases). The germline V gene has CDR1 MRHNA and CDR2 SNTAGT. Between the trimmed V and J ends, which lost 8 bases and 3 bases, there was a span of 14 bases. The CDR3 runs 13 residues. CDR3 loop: CASAPGIGYEQYF. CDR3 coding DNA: TGTGCCAGCGCCCCCGGGATCGGCTACGAGCAGTACTTC.

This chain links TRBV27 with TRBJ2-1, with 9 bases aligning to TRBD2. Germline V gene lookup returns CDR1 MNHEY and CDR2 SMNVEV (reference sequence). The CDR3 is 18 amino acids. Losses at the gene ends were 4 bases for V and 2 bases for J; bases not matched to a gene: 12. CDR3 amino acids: CASSSLGGLAGPYNEQFF. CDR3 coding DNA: TGTGCCAGCAGTTCGTTAGGGGGGCTAGCGGGACCCTACAATGAGCAGTTCTTC.

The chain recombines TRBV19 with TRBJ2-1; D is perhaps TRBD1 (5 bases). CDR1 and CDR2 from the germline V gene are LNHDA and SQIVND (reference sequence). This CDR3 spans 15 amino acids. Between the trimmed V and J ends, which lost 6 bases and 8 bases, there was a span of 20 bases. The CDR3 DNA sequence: TGTGCCAGTAGCCTCCAGGGTTATGGGTCCGATGAGCAGTTCTTC. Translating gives CASSLQGYGSDEQFF. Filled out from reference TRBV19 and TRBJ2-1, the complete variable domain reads DGGITQSPKYLFRKEGQNVTLSCEQNLNHDAMYWYRQDPGQGLRLIYYSQIVNDFQKGDIAEGYSVSREKKESFPLTVTSAQKNPTAFYLCASSLQGYGSDEQFFGPGTRLTVL.

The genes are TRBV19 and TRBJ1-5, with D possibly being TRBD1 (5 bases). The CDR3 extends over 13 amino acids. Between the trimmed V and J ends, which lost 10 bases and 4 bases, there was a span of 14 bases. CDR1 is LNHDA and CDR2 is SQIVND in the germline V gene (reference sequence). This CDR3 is CATRGLGNQPQHF. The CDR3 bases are TGTGCCACCCGGGGGTTAGGGAATCAGCCCCAGCATTTT.

The CDR3 sequence is CASSLTRTSTGELFF. The CDR3 DNA sequence: TGTGCCAGCAGCTTAACGAGGACTAGCACCGGGGAGCTGTTTTTT. The gene calls are TRBV7-3 and TRBJ2-2, with 7 bases aligning to TRBD2. CDR3 length: 15 residues. CDR1 is SGHTA, CDR2 FQGTGA, per germline. V lost 0 bases and J lost 4; bases outside the gene matches: 2.

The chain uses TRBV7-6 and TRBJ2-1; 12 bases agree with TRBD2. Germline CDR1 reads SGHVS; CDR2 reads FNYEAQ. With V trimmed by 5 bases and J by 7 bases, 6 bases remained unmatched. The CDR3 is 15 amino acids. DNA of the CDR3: TGTGCCAGCAGCCCCACTAGCGGGAGGTTTAATGAGCAGTTCTTC. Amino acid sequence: CASSPTSGRFNEQFF.

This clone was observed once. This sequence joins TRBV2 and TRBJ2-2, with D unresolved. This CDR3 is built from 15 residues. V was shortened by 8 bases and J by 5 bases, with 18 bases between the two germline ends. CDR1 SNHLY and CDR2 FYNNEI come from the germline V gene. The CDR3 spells CASSSLQVKTGELFF. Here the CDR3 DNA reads TGTGCCAGCTCTTCCTTGCAGGTGAAGACCGGGGAGCTGTTTTTT.

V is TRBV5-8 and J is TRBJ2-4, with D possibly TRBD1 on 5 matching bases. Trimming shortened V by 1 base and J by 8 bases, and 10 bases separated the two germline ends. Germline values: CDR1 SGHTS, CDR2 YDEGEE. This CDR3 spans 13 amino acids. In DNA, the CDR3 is TGTGCCAGCAGCTTGACAAGGGGTCACATTCAGTACTTC. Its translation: CASSLTRGHIQYF.

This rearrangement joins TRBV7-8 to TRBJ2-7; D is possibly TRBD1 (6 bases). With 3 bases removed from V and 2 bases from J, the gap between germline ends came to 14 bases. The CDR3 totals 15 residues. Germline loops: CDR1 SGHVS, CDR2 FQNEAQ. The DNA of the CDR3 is TGTGCCAGCAGCTTCATTGGGACAAATACCTACGAGCAGTACTTC. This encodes CASSFIGTNTYEQYF.

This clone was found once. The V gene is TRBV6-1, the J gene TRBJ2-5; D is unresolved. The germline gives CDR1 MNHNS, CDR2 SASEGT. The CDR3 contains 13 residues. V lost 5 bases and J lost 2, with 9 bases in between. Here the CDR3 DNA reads TGTGCCAGCAGTTGGAGATTACAAGAGACCCAGTACTTC. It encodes CASSWRLQETQYF.

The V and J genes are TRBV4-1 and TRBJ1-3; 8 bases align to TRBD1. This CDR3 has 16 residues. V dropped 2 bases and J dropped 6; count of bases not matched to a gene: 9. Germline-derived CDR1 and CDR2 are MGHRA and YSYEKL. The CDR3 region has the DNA TGCGCCAGCAGCCAACCTCCGGACAGGGTTGAAAACACCATATATTTT. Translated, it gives CASSQPPDRVENTIYF.

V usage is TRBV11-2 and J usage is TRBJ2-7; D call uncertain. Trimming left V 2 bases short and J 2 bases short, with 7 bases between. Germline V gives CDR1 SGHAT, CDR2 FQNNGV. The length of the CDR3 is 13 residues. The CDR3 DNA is TGTGCCAGCAGCTTATATAGTACCTACGAGCAGTACTTC. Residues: CASSLYSTYEQYF.

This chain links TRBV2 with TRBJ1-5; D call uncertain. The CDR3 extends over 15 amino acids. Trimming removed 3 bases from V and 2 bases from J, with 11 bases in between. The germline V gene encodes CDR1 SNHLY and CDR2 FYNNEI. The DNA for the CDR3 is TGTGCCAGCAGTGAGCGGCCTTACGGCAATCAGCCCCAGCATTTT. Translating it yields CASSERPYGNQPQHF.

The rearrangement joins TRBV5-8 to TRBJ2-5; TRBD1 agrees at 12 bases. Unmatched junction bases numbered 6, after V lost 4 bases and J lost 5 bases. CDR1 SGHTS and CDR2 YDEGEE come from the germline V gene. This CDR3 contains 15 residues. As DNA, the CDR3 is TGTGCCAGCAGCCAGGGACAGGGGGCGTTTGAGACCCAGTACTTC. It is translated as CASSQGQGAFETQYF.

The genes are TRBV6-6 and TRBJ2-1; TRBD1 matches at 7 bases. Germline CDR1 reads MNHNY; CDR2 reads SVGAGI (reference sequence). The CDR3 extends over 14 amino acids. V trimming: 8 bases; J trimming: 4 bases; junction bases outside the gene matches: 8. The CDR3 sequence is CASGSDRSYNEQFF. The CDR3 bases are TGTGCCAGCGGCTCGGACAGGTCATACAATGAGCAGTTCTTC.

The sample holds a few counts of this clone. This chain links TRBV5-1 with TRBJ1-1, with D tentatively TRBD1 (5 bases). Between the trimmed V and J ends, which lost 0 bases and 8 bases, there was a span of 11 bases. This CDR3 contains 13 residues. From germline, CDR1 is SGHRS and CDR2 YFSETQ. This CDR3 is CASSLGGDSEAFF. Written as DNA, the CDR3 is TGCGCCAGCAGCTTGGGTGGAGACAGCGAAGCTTTCTTT. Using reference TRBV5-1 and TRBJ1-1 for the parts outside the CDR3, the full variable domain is KAGVTQTPRYLIKTRGQQVTLSCSPISGHRSVSWYQQTPGQGLQFLFEYFSETQRNKGNFPGRFSGRQFSNSRSEMNVSTLELGDSALYLCASSLGGDSEAFFGQGTRLTVV.

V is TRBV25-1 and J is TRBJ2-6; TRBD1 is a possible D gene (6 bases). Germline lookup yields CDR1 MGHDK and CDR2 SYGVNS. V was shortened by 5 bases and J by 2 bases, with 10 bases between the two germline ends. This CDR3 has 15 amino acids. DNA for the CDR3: TGTGCCAGCAGTCCCTACAGGGCTGGGGCCAACGTCCTGACTTTC. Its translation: CASSPYRAGANVLTF.